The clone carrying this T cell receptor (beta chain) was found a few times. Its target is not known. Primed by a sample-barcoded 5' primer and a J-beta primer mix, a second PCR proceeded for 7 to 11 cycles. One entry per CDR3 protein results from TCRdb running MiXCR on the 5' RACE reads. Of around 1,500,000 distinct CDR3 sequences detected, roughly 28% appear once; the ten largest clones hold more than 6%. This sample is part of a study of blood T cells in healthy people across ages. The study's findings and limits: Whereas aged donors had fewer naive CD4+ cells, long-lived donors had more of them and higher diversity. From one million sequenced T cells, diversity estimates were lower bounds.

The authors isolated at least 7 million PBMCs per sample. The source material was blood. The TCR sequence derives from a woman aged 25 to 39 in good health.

The CDR3 sequence is CASSLSGTSGYEQYF. In nucleotides, the CDR3 is TGTGCCAGCAGCCTCTCCGGGACTAGCGGATACGAGCAGTACTTC. The chain employs TRBV27 and TRBJ2-7; 11 bases line up with TRBD2. This CDR3 is built from 15 residues. Per germline, CDR1 MNHEY and CDR2 SMNVEV (reference sequence). V was clipped by 6 bases and J by 4 bases; unmatched bases: 8.